The 14 T cell receptor beta chains given below trace back to one sample, sequenced in a study of blood T cell repertoires in COVID-19. Profiling relied on immunoSEQ multiplex PCR, and the TCRdb table lists in-frame clones only, not all of them. The table lists about 320,000 clones, more than 70% of them singletons, with 5% to 7.5% in the top ten. The sequencing sample was made of peripheral blood. Receptors were obtained from a man aged 18-30 years who had recovered from COVID-19.

The CDR3 loop is CASSPRGGTSGGEAYEQYF. The CDR3 bases are TGTGCCAGCTCACCACGCGGAGGGACTAGCGGGGGGGAGGCCTACGAGCAGTACTTC. The chain recombines TRBV18 with TRBJ2-7; 16 nucleotides match TRBD2. The CDR3 consists of 19 residues. Germline values: CDR1 KGHSH, CDR2 LQKENI. Trimming took 1 base from V and 2 from J; bases not matched to a gene: 8. Full variable domain (rest looked up from reference TRBV18 and TRBJ2-7): NAGVMQNPRHLVRRRGQEARLRCSPMKGHSHVYWYRQLPEEGLKFMVYLQKENIIDESGMPKERFSAEFPKEGPSILRIQQVVRGDSAAYFCASSPRGGTSGGEAYEQYFGPGTRLTVT.

The chain uses TRBV7-6 and TRBJ2-3; weak D call: TRBD1 (5 bases). This CDR3 comprises 18 residues. The V end was cut by 6 bases, the J end by 2 bases, with 24 bases between. The germline CDR1 and CDR2 sequences are SGHVS and FNYEAQ. CDR3 in DNA: TGTGCCAGCAGTGGACGTGGATATGGCGCAGGGCTCACAGATACGCAGTATTTT. Protein product: CASSGRGYGAGLTDTQYF.

The chain combines TRBV13 with TRBJ1-4, with TRBD1 matching 7 bases. The germline V gene has CDR1 PRHDT and CDR2 FYEKMQ (reference sequence). Trimming at V came to 4 bases and at J to 1 base, leaving 9 bases not matched to a gene. The CDR3 runs 17 residues. This chain's CDR3 is CASSSLTGDLTNEKLFF. DNA for the CDR3: TGTGCCAGCAGCTCATTAACAGGGGATCTAACTAATGAAAAACTGTTTTTT.

This clone was seen a handful of times. The J gene is TRBJ2-1, the V gene TRBV18, with D maybe TRBD1 (5 bases). CDR3 length: 13 residues. Trimming pared 2 bases from V and 6 bases from J, leaving 8 bases between. Germline CDR1 reads KGHSH; CDR2 reads LQKENI. In DNA, the CDR3 is TGTGCCAGCTCACCAGACAGCGCCAATGAGCAGTTCTTC. It yields the protein CASSPDSANEQFF.

The V and J genes are TRBV7-3 and TRBJ2-6, with 8 bases matching TRBD2. The CDR3 covers 19 residues. Per germline, CDR1 SGHTA and CDR2 FQGTGA. V trimming: 2 bases; J trimming: 2 bases; junction bases outside the gene matches: 11. In DNA, the CDR3 is TGTGCCAGCAGCTTACGTCAAGCGGGAGTAGGCGCTGGGGCCAACGTCCTGACTTTC. As protein: CASSLRQAGVGAGANVLTF. Full variable domain (remainder filled in from reference TRBV7-3 and TRBJ2-6): GAGVSQTPSNKVTEKGKYVELRCDPISGHTALYWYRQSLGQGPEFLIYFQGTGAADDSGLPNDRFFAVRPEGSVSTLKIQRTERGDSAVYLCASSLRQAGVGAGANVLTFGAGSRLTVL.

This clone was seen a single time. The rearrangement links TRBV6-6 to TRBJ1-1; a possible D gene is TRBD1 (5 bases). CDR1 and CDR2 from the germline V gene are MNHNY and SVGAGI (reference sequence). V lost 8 bases to trimming and J lost 1 base, with 11 bases between them. The CDR3 covers 13 residues. The CDR3 reads CASAPGQNTEAFF. The CDR3 DNA reads TGTGCCAGCGCCCCCGGACAGAACACTGAAGCTTTCTTT.

The J gene is TRBJ1-2, the V gene TRBV12-3 or TRBV12-4; 7 nucleotides agree with TRBD1. V shed 3 bases and J 14 bases; nucleotides not matched to a gene: 3. The length of the CDR3 is 10 residues. The CDR3 region has the DNA TGTGCCAGCAGTTTGGACAGGCTTACCTTC. Translation: CASSLDRLTF.

This chain uses TRBV3-1 (or the pseudogene TRBV3-2) with TRBJ2-7; weak D call: TRBD1 (5 bases). CDR1 LGHDT and CDR2 YNNKEL come from the germline V gene (reference sequence). Trimming left V 2 bases short and J 2 bases short, with 10 bases between. The CDR3 has 14 amino acids. The CDR3 DNA sequence: TGTGCCAGCAGCCAATCGGAAGGGGCCTACGAGCAGTACTTC. It yields the protein CASSQSEGAYEQYF.

The chain carries TRBV7-9 and TRBJ1-1; perhaps TRBD1 as D (5 bases). The CDR3 covers 15 residues. The V and J ends lost 8 bases and 5 bases respectively, with 21 bases between them. Germline V gene data show CDR1 as SEHNR and CDR2 as FQNEAQ (reference sequence). The CDR3 is CASVTFQLGGTEAFF. DNA of the CDR3: TGTGCCAGCGTAACATTTCAGTTGGGGGGTACTGAAGCTTTCTTT.

This chain links TRBV4-1 with TRBJ1-6; TRBD1 agrees at 8 bases. The CDR3 sequence is 18 residues long. Germline assignment: CDR1 MGHRA and CDR2 YSYEKL. J gave up 6 bases and V 1 base, and 11 bases lay outside the gene matches. The CDR3 reads CASSQGRGTGTANSPLHF. The CDR3 nucleotides read TGCGCCAGCAGCCAAGGCCGTGGGACAGGCACCGCTAATTCACCCCTCCACTTT.

V gene TRBV6-5 combines with J gene TRBJ2-3; 7 positions match TRBD2. The V gene end was trimmed by 2 bases and the J gene end by 5 bases; junction bases not matched to a gene: 1. Germline lookup yields CDR1 MNHEY and CDR2 SVGAGI. The CDR3 contains 13 residues. The CDR3 is CASSYIAGDTQYF. The CDR3 coding sequence is TGTGCCAGCAGTTACATAGCGGGAGATACGCAGTATTTT.

The rearrangement uses TRBV7-2 and TRBJ2-3, with 9 nucleotides matching TRBD1. V dropped 1 base and J dropped 8; count of bases not matched to a gene: 4. Germline V gene data show CDR1 as SGHTA and CDR2 as FQGNSA. The CDR3 loop spans 14 amino acids. The CDR3 nucleotides are TGTGCCAGCAGCTTAGAACAGGGGGCGGGTACGCAGTATTTT. Its protein product is CASSLEQGAGTQYF. The whole variable domain, remainder taken from reference TRBV7-2 and TRBJ2-3, is GAGVSQSPSNKVTEKGKDVELRCDPISGHTALYWYRQSLGQGLEFLIYFQGNSAPDKSGLPSDRFSAERTGGSVSTLTIQRTQQEDSAVYLCASSLEQGAGTQYFGPGTRLTVL.

This clone is a singleton in its sample. V usage is TRBV3-1 (or the pseudogene TRBV3-2) and J usage is TRBJ1-6; D gene ambiguous. This CDR3 region has 15 residues. Germline CDR1 reads LGHDT; CDR2 reads YNNKEL (reference sequence). V gave up 4 bases and J gave up 5 bases, with 12 bases separating them. CDR3 coding DNA: TGTGCCAGCAGCCCCTGGACCGGGGATAATTCACCCCTCCACTTT. Amino acids: CASSPWTGDNSPLHF.

The rearrangement joins TRBV7-8 to TRBJ1-5; TRBD1 matches at 8 bases. Germline loops: CDR1 SGHVS, CDR2 FQNEAQ. J lost 3 bases, V lost 5 bases, and 21 bases had no gene match. The CDR3 is made up of 20 amino acids. CDR3 residues: CASSPRGPIDRGNYNQPQHF. The DNA for the CDR3 is TGTGCCAGCAGCCCCCGGGGACCCATAGACAGGGGAAATTACAATCAGCCCCAGCATTTT.